The 8 T cell receptor beta chains presented below share a single source sample, sequenced in a study of blood T cell repertoires in COVID-19. TCRdb's table, derived via immunoSEQ multiplex PCR, lists solely in-frame clones and lacks some. The table lists 200,000 to 250,000 clones, 82% of them singletons. The sequencing sample was made of PBMCs or T cells enriched from blood (not recorded which). The receptors stem from a woman aged 60-75 years who had recovered from COVID-19.

This clone turned up a few times. The chain couples TRBV29-1 to TRBJ2-7; D possibly corresponds to TRBD2 (6 bases). CDR3 length: 13 amino acids. V lost 1 base and J lost 5, with 12 bases in between. Per the germline V gene, CDR1 is SQVTM and CDR2 is ANQGSEA. The CDR3 region has the DNA TGCAGCGTTGAAGCTACTAGCTCGCACGAGCAGTACTTC. It translates to CSVEATSSHEQYF.

The chain combines TRBV6-4 with TRBJ2-7; the D gene is possibly TRBD1 (5 bases). This CDR3 has 14 residues. V was clipped by 5 bases and J by 3 bases, with 14 bases between them. Germline V gene lookup returns CDR1 MRHNA and CDR2 SNTAGT. This chain's CDR3 is CASSYYRSYYEQYF. CDR3 sequence (DNA): TGTGCCAGCAGTTACTACAGGAGCTACTACGAGCAGTACTTC.

The gene calls are TRBV7-2 and TRBJ1-2; D is perhaps TRBD1 (5 bases). This CDR3 has 15 amino acids. Germline V gene data show CDR1 as SGHTA and CDR2 as FQGNSA. Trimming cost V 1 base and J 5 bases, with 14 bases left between them. CDR3 nucleotide sequence: TGTGCCAGCAGCTTAGTGGAGGTCGGGGGATATGGCTACACCTTC. This translates into CASSLVEVGGYGYTF.

The genes are TRBV5-5 and TRBJ1-5, with a weak D call TRBD1 (5 bases). The V end was cut by 1 base, the J end by 7 bases, with 12 bases between. The CDR3 is made up of 14 amino acids. CDR1 is SGHKS, CDR2 YYEKEE, per germline (reference sequence). CDR3 nucleotide sequence: TGTGCCAGCAGCTTGCGGGGGATTGGACAGCCCCAGCATTTT. Amino acid sequence: CASSLRGIGQPQHF.

This clone showed up just a few times. This rearrangement joins TRBV9 to TRBJ1-1; D gene uncertain. The CDR3 sequence is 14 residues long. V lost 3 bases to trimming and J lost 1 base, with 10 bases between them. Germline CDR1 reads SGDLS; CDR2 reads YYNGEE. In DNA form, the CDR3 reads TGTGCCAGCAGCGCCCTTCCTTCGAACACTGAAGCTTTCTTT. It specifies CASSALPSNTEAFF.

V usage is TRBV19 and J usage is TRBJ2-7; tentative D call: TRBD2 (6 bases). The CDR3 spans 12 residues. V gave up 3 bases and J gave up 6 bases, with 9 bases separating them. In germline, CDR1 is LNHDA, CDR2 SQIVND (reference sequence). This CDR3 is CASSIGGGEQYF. CDR3 nucleotides: TGTGCCAGTAGTATCGGGGGAGGCGAGCAGTACTTC.

The rearrangement links TRBV5-1 to TRBJ2-7; 9 nucleotides match TRBD2. V shed 4 bases and J 1 base; nucleotides not matched to a gene: 3. CDR1 and CDR2 (germline): SGHRS, YFSETQ. The CDR3 has 14 amino acids. Written as DNA, the CDR3 is TGCGCCAGCAGCCTGACTAGCGGATCCTACGAGCAGTACTTC. Translation: CASSLTSGSYEQYF.

V and J are TRBV27 and TRBJ2-7, with a tentative D call TRBD2 (6 bases). Germline-derived CDR1 and CDR2 are MNHEY and SMNVEV (reference sequence). There are 14 residues in the CDR3. V dropped 4 bases and J dropped 2 bases, with 12 bases sitting between them. The chain's CDR3 is CASSSPRDAYEQYF. In nucleotides, the CDR3 is TGTGCCAGCAGTTCTCCGCGGGACGCCTACGAGCAGTACTTC.